This T cell receptor (beta chain) came from a study of PD-L1 blockade in urothelial cancer. Study-level background: Every 3 weeks, patients received intravenous atezolizumab 1,200 mg, beginning 2014. Individuals in the cohort had been given 0 to 3 earlier chemotherapy regimens. Typically, measured as a median, blood samples had roughly 140,000 T cells.

The V gene end was trimmed by 0 bases and the J gene end by 1 base; junction bases not matched to a gene: 7. CDR1 LGHNA and CDR2 YSLEER come from the germline V gene. This CDR3 contains 17 residues. The table came from immunoSEQ multiplex PCR; TCRdb's copy has only in-frame clones and leaves some out. The sample has fewer than 40,000 clones; around 87% are singletons. Sequenced here: PBMCs, sampled around atezolizumab (anti-PD-L1) treatment. The gene calls are TRBV4-3 and TRBJ2-5, with TRBD2 matching over 8 bases. The source is a man in his fifties with urothelial cancer. The CDR3 here is CASSQDVTSGPQETQYF. CDR3 coding DNA: TGCGCCAGCAGCCAAGATGTTACTAGCGGACCCCAAGAGACCCAGTACTTC.